These 14 T cell receptor beta chains came from one sample sequenced in a study of control samples from healthy donors and cancer patients. Clones were read by immunoSEQ multiplex PCR, and TCRdb kept only the in-frame ones, dropping some. The sample has about 140,000 clones, roughly 92% seen once; the top ten hold 11%. Material for sequencing was blood. The source is a man between 25 and 39 years old in good health.

The chain has TRBV7-2 and TRBJ1-5; D unresolved. Germline assignment: CDR1 SGHTA and CDR2 FQGNSA. V lost 2 bases and J 0 bases, leaving 5 bases between the germline ends. The length of the CDR3 is 14 residues. The CDR3 spells CASSLQYSNQPQHF. CDR3 in DNA: TGTGCCAGCAGCTTACAGTATAGCAATCAGCCCCAGCATTTT.

CDR3 bases: TGTGCCAGCAGCCCTCTGACAACTGTAGTTAACAATGAGCAGTTCTTC. It is translated as CASSPLTTVVNNEQFF. The V call is TRBV6-2 or TRBV6-3, the J call TRBJ2-1; D is undetermined. This CDR3 is built from 16 residues. Germline V gene data show CDR1 as MNHEY and CDR2 as SVGEGT. V lost 6 bases and J 5 bases, leaving 20 bases between the germline ends.

J is TRBJ2-5 and V is TRBV18; D not certain. From germline, CDR1 is KGHSH and CDR2 LQKENI. V was shortened by 6 bases and J by 3 bases, with 8 bases between the two germline ends. This CDR3 is 12 amino acids long. The DNA for the CDR3 is TGTGCCAGCTCCGCGACGAAAGAGACCCAGTACTTC. Translating it yields CASSATKETQYF.

The chain combines TRBV6-2 or TRBV6-3 with TRBJ2-7, with D possibly TRBD1 on 5 matching bases. The ends were cut back, 2 bases at V and 2 bases at J, with 13 bases in the middle. Germline values: CDR1 MNHEY, CDR2 SVGEGT. CDR3 length: 15 residues. The CDR3 DNA follows: TGTGCCAGCAGTTACAGGGCAGGGCAAGCCTACGAGCAGTACTTC. It codes for CASSYRAGQAYEQYF.

The V call is TRBV19, the J call TRBJ2-7; 9 bases are shared with TRBD2. V lost 3 bases and J lost 4; bases outside the gene matches: 4. The CDR3 sequence is 14 residues long. The V gene's germline CDR1 is LNHDA and CDR2 SQIVND (reference sequence). CDR3 amino acids: CASSMAGGGYEQYF. CDR3 in DNA: TGTGCCAGTAGTATGGCGGGAGGGGGATACGAGCAGTACTTC.

The CDR3: CASSRIGQGKNSPLHF. CDR3 coding DNA: TGTGCCAGCAGTCGTATTGGACAGGGGAAAAACTCACCCCTCCACTTT. This chain connects TRBV28 to TRBJ1-6, with 9 nucleotides matching TRBD1. The V gene end was trimmed by 5 bases and the J gene end by 10 bases; junction bases not matched to a gene: 12. This CDR3 contains 16 residues. Germline V CDR1 and CDR2: MDHEN, SYDVKM.

The gene calls are TRBV30 and TRBJ2-1; D not certain. The CDR3 consists of 12 residues. Germline CDR1 GTSNPN, CDR2 SVGIG (reference sequence). The V end lost 5 bases, the J end lost 6 bases, and 11 bases lay between the germline ends. Here the CDR3 DNA reads TGTGCCTGGGGGCTCGGGCGCAATGAGCAGTTCTTC. This translates into CAWGLGRNEQFF. The whole variable domain, filled in from reference TRBV30 and TRBJ2-1, reads SQTIHQWPATLVQPVGSPLSLECTVEGTSNPNLYWYRQAAGRGLQLLFYSVGIGQISSEVPQNLSASRPQDRQFILSSKKLLLSDSGFYLCAWGLGRNEQFFGPGTRLTVL.

The chain recombines TRBV28 with TRBJ2-1, with D maybe TRBD2 (6 bases). This CDR3 has 16 residues. Per the germline V gene, CDR1 is MDHEN and CDR2 is SYDVKM. V dropped 8 bases and J dropped 0 bases, with 17 bases sitting between them. The DNA for the CDR3 is TGTGCCAGCTGCCCGGGAGCCCTGAGCTCCTACAATGAGCAGTTCTTC. It encodes CASCPGALSSYNEQFF. The full variable domain, in which reference TRBV28 and TRBJ2-1 provide the parts outside the CDR3, is DVKVTQSSRYLVKRTGEKVFLECVQDMDHENMFWYRQDPGLGLRLIYFSYDVKMKEKGDIPEGYSVSREKKERFSLILESASTNQTSMYLCASCPGALSSYNEQFFGPGTRLTVL.

This chain connects TRBV11-2 to TRBJ2-5; D uncertain. CDR1 and CDR2 (germline): SGHAT, FQNNGV. Trimming removed 1 base at V and 3 bases at J, with 9 bases between. There are 14 residues in the CDR3. The CDR3 loop reads CASSLVPWKETQYF. Here the CDR3 DNA reads TGTGCCAGCAGCTTAGTCCCTTGGAAAGAGACCCAGTACTTC.

The rearrangement uses TRBV27 and TRBJ2-1; D remains unclear. Per the germline V gene, CDR1 is MNHEY and CDR2 is SMNVEV (reference sequence). V dropped 0 bases and J dropped 5 bases, with 8 bases sitting between them. The CDR3 is made up of 14 amino acids. The DNA for the CDR3 is TGTGCCAGCAGTTTATCTGCGGTGAACAATGAGCAGTTCTTC. Protein product: CASSLSAVNNEQFF.

The chain joins TRBV6-5 to TRBJ2-7, with 8 bases that match TRBD1. CDR3 length: 14 amino acids. The germline V gene encodes CDR1 MNHEY and CDR2 SVGAGI. The V gene end was trimmed by 6 bases and the J gene end by 0 bases; junction bases not matched to a gene: 4. CDR3: CASSRQGPSYEQYF. Here the CDR3 DNA reads TGTGCCAGCAGCCGACAGGGGCCCTCCTACGAGCAGTACTTC.

V and J are TRBV19 and TRBJ2-2; no firm D call. This CDR3 has 12 amino acids. The ends were cut back, 4 bases at V and 6 bases at J, with 6 bases in the middle. Germline-derived CDR1 and CDR2 are LNHDA and SQIVND (reference sequence). The DNA for the CDR3 is TGTGCCAGTAGTAGAGCCGCCGGGGAGCTGTTTTTT. Residues: CASSRAAGELFF.

CDR3 region: CASSHTTQYF. CDR3 coding DNA: TGTGCCAGCAGTCACACAACCCAGTACTTC. J is TRBJ2-5 and V is TRBV28; D is ambiguous. The CDR3 extends over 10 amino acids. Germline-derived CDR1 and CDR2 are MDHEN and SYDVKM. Trimming shortened V by 5 bases and J by 8 bases, and 6 bases separated the two germline ends.

The V and J genes are TRBV5-6 and TRBJ2-1; TRBD2 might be the D (5 bases). The CDR3 length is 15 residues. Trimming pared 7 bases from V and 0 bases from J, leaving 14 bases between. Germline CDR1 reads SGHDT; CDR2 reads YYEEEE. CDR3 amino acids: CASERALFSYNEQFF. The CDR3 coding sequence is TGTGCCAGCGAGAGGGCCCTCTTCTCCTACAATGAGCAGTTCTTC.